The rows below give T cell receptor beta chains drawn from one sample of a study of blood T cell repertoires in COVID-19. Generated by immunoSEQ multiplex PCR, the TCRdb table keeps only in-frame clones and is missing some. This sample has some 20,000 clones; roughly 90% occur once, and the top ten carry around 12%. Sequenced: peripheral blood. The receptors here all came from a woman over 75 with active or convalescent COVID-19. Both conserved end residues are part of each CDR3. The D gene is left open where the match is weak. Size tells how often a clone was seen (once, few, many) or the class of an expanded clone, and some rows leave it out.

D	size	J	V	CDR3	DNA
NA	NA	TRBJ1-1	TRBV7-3	CASSLGRVAGEAFF	TGTGCCAGCAGCTTAGGCAGGGTAGCGGGAGAAGCTTTCTTT
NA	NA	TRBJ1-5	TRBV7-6	CASSPAQGFSNQPQHF	TGTGCCAGCAGCCCAGCACAGGGATTTAGCAATCAGCCCCAGCATTTT
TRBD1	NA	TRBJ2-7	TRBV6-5	CASSYGQGAYEQYF	TGTGCCAGCAGTTACGGACAGGGGGCCTACGAGCAGTACTTC
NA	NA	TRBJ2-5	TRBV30	CAWSRDYPRETQYF	TGTGCCTGGAGTCGAGACTACCCTCGGGAGACCCAGTACTTC
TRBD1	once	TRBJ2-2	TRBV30	CAWSVPQQGHGELFF	TGTGCCTGGAGTGTACCACAACAGGGGCACGGGGAGCTGTTTTTT
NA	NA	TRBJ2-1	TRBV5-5	CASSLYTHPENEQFF	TGTGCCAGCAGCTTGTATACCCACCCCGAGAATGAGCAGTTCTTC
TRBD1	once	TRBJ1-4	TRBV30	CAWRDAGTALFF	TGTGCCTGGAGGGACGCCGGGACAGCCTTATTTTTT
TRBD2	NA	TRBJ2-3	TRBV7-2	CASSPSGRRTDTQYF	TGTGCCAGCAGCCCTAGCGGGAGACGGACAGATACGCAGTATTTT
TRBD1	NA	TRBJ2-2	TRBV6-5	CASSPDRGGTGELFF	TGTGCCAGCAGTCCCGACAGGGGAGGCACCGGGGAGCTGTTTTTT
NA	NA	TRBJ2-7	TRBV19	CASSYRYESYEQYF	TGTGCCAGTAGTTACAGGTACGAGTCCTACGAGCAGTACTTC
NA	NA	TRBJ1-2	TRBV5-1	CASSLPSFSSIYGYTF	TGCGCCAGCAGCTTACCGTCGTTCTCGAGCATATATGGCTACACCTTC
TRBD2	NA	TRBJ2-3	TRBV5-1	CASSLGGSGALPSTDTQYF	TGCGCCAGCAGCTTGGGTGGGAGCGGGGCCCTCCCTAGCACAGATACGCAGTATTTT
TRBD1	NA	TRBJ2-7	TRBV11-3	CASSNPGQGSYEQYF	TGTGCCAGCAGCAACCCGGGACAGGGGTCCTACGAGCAGTACTTC
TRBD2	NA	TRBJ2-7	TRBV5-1	CASRITSGRMYEQYF	TGCGCCAGCAGAATTACTAGCGGGAGGATGTACGAGCAGTACTTC
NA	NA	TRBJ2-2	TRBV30	CAWSSPQGVGELFF	TGTGCCTGGAGTTCCCCACAGGGAGTCGGGGAGCTGTTTTTT
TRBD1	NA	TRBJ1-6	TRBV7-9	CASSIPGQNNSPLHF	TGTGCCAGCAGCATACCGGGACAGAATAATTCACCCCTCCACTTT
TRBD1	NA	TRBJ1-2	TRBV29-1	CSVEHPQGANYGYTF	TGCAGCGTTGAACATCCACAGGGGGCTAACTATGGCTACACCTTC
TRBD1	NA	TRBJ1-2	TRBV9	CASSVDRGYGYTF	TGTGCCAGCAGCGTAGACAGGGGCTATGGCTACACCTTC
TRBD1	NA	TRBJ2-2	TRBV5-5	CASSLRQGYTGELFF	TGTGCCAGCAGCCTCAGACAGGGGTACACCGGGGAGCTGTTTTTT
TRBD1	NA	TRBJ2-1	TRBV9	CASSATGREQFF	TGTGCCAGCAGCGCGACAGGGCGTGAGCAGTTCTTC
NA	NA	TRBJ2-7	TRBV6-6	CASSGHKAEDKQYF	TGTGCCAGCAGTGGTCATAAAGCGGAGGATAAGCAGTACTTC
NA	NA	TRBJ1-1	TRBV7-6	CASSSGIGAEAFF	TGTGCCAGCAGCTCCGGGATCGGCGCGGAAGCTTTCTTT
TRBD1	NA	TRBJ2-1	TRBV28	CASRRRDRSYNEQFF	TGTGCCAGCAGGCGTCGGGACAGGAGTTACAATGAGCAGTTCTTC
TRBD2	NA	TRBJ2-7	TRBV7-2	CASSLDSSGVYAQYF	TGTGCCAGCAGCTTAGATTCCAGCGGGGTGTACGCGCAGTACTTC
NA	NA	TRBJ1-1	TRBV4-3	CASSQDSIHLSMNTEAFF	TGCGCCAGCAGCCAAGATAGTATTCACCTTTCCATGAACACTGAAGCTTTCTTT
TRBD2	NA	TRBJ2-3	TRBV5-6	CASSLYSSGGRTDTQYF	TGTGCCAGCAGCCTGTATAGTAGCGGGGGACGCACAGATACGCAGTATTTT
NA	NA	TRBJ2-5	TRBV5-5	CASSYGMRTDQETQYF	TGTGCCAGCAGCTACGGAATGAGGACAGACCAAGAGACCCAGTACTTC
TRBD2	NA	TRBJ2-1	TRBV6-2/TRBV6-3	CASSVPAGGEQFF	TGTGCCAGCAGTGTCCCCGCGGGGGGTGAGCAGTTCTTC
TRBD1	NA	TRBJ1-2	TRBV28	CASSLFRQGGYGYTF	TGTGCCAGCAGTTTATTCCGACAGGGCGGCTATGGCTACACCTTC
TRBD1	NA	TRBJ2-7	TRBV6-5	CASRWSYRGTYEQYF	TGTGCCAGCAGATGGAGTTACAGGGGTACCTACGAGCAGTACTTC
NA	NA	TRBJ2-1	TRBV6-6	CASKWQGSYNEQFF	TGTGCCAGCAAATGGCAGGGTAGCTACAATGAGCAGTTCTTC
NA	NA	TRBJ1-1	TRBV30	CAWRTAMNTEAFF	TGTGCCTGGAGAACAGCTATGAACACTGAAGCTTTCTTT
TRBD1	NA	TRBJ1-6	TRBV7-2	CASSPTGPNSPLHF	TGTGCCAGCAGCCCGACAGGGCCCAATTCACCCCTCCACTTT
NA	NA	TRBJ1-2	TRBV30	CAWTGNLGGYTF	TGTGCCTGGACCGGGAATCTGGGGGGCTACACCTTC
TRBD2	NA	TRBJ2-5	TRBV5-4	CASSLGLAGAVYQETQYF	TGTGCCAGCAGCTTGGGACTAGCGGGGGCCGTGTACCAAGAGACCCAGTACTTC
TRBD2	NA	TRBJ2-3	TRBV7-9	CASSFVGLAAADTQYF	TGTGCCAGCAGCTTTGTGGGACTAGCGGCAGCCGATACGCAGTATTTT
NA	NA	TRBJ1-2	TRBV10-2	CASSDQGYGYTF	TGCGCCAGCAGTGACCAGGGCTATGGCTACACCTTC
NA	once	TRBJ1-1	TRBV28	CASSFTSGNTEAFF	TGTGCCAGCAGTTTTACCTCAGGGAACACTGAAGCTTTCTTT
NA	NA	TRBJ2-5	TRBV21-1	CASSKFGGAAQPLQETQYF	TGTGCCAGCAGCAAATTCGGCGGGGCAGCCCAACCGCTTCAAGAGACCCAGTACTTC
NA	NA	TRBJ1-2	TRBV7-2	CASSPQGFYGYTF	TGTGCCAGCAGCCCACAGGGTTTCTATGGCTACACCTTC
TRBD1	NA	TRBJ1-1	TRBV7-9	CASSSTGQGNTEAFF	TGTGCCAGCAGCTCAACGGGACAGGGAAACACTGAAGCTTTCTTT
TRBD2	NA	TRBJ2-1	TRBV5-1	CASSPLAGGPKNEQFF	TGCGCCAGCAGTCCTCTAGCGGGAGGGCCAAAGAATGAGCAGTTCTTC
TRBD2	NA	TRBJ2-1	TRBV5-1	CASSRTSGSYNEQFF	TGCGCCAGCAGTCGTACTAGCGGGTCCTACAATGAGCAGTTCTTC
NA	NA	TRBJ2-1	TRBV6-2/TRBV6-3	CASSYSLGSRQRDEQFF	TGTGCCAGCAGTTACTCTCTTGGGTCCAGACAGCGGGATGAGCAGTTCTTC
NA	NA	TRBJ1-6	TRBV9	CASSVAATRSNSPLHF	TGTGCCAGCAGCGTAGCGGCCACGCGGAGTAATTCACCCCTCCACTTT
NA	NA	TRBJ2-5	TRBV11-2	CASSLMRGTETQYF	TGTGCCAGCAGCTTAATGAGGGGGACCGAGACCCAGTACTTC
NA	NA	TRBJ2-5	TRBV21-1	CASSKSSGTGGLKTQYF	TGTGCCAGCAGCAAAAGCTCCGGGACAGGGGGATTGAAGACCCAGTACTTC
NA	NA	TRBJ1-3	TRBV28	CASSLIGVEGNTIYF	TGTGCCAGCAGTTTAATTGGAGTAGAAGGAAACACCATATATTTT
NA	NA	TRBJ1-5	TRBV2	CASRDSRNWSPQHF	TGTGCCAGCAGGGACAGCCGAAATTGGTCGCCCCAGCATTTT
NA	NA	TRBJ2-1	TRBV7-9	CASSSGVEQFF	TGTGCCAGCAGCTCAGGGGTAGAACAGTTCTTC